This passage covers 15 T cell receptor beta chains from one sample sequenced in a study of blood T cell repertoires in COVID-19 (dated by TCRdb to 2020 to 2021). The library was obtained by the immunoSEQ multiplex PCR assay. What TCRdb holds here is the immuneACCESS table cut down to in-frame rearrangements. Part of the clones is not present; checked against another copy, under half of the missing clones reflect an unresolved V gene, and the others are unexplained. The table for this sample lists under 250,000 clones; roughly 80% of them were counted only once. 1.5% to 2% of the sample is held by the ten biggest clonotypes. What was sequenced was PBMCs or T cells enriched from blood (not recorded which). These receptors all come from a man in his fifties or sixties who had recovered from COVID-19.

The sample holds a few counts of this clone. The chain carries TRBV24-1 and TRBJ1-2, with a weak D call TRBD1 (5 bases). There are 14 residues in the CDR3. V gave up 4 bases and J gave up 6 bases, with 14 bases separating them. The germline gives CDR1 KGHDR, CDR2 SFDVKD. As DNA, the CDR3 is TGTGCCACCAGTGACCGCCGACAGTTCCATGGCTACACCTTC. Translating it yields CATSDRRQFHGYTF.

The J gene is TRBJ1-3, the V gene TRBV19; unclear D gene. V was shortened by 4 bases and J by 3 bases, with 16 bases between the two germline ends. The germline CDR1 and CDR2 sequences are LNHDA and SQIVND (reference sequence). The CDR3 is 16 residues long. CDR3 DNA sequence: TGTGCCAGTAGTACAACCCTCGGGAAGGATGGAAACACCATATATTTT. This codes for CASSTTLGKDGNTIYF.

V usage is TRBV19 and J usage is TRBJ1-5; 9 bases are a match to TRBD1. The CDR3 consists of 17 residues. V shed 4 bases, J shed 6 bases, and the junction held 13 bases outside the gene matches. Germline-derived CDR1 and CDR2 are LNHDA and SQIVND (reference sequence). CDR3 DNA: TGTGCCAGTAGTAGGGCCGGTGGACAGGGGATGGGTCAGCCCCAGCATTTT. Encoded protein: CASSRAGGQGMGQPQHF.

This rearrangement joins TRBV6-2 or TRBV6-3 to TRBJ1-5, with 10 bases lining up with TRBD1. Trimming took 5 bases from V and 6 from J; bases not matched to a gene: 10. The CDR3 totals 16 residues. CDR1 MNHEY and CDR2 SVGEGT come from the germline V gene. The CDR3 spells CASSPTGGAFGQPQHF. CDR3 DNA sequence: TGTGCCAGCAGTCCGACAGGGGGCGCGTTTGGTCAGCCCCAGCATTTT.

The J gene is TRBJ2-4, the V gene TRBV15; no reliable D call. Germline loops: CDR1 LNHNV, CDR2 YYDKDF (reference sequence). This CDR3 is 16 amino acids long. V was pared by 0 bases and J by 2 bases, with 11 bases between. The CDR3: CATSRDGRSPKNIQYF. In DNA, the CDR3 is TGTGCCACCAGCAGAGATGGCAGGTCTCCCAAAAACATTCAGTACTTC.

V and J are TRBV2 and TRBJ2-7; TRBD1 matches 9 bases. The germline CDR1 and CDR2 sequences are SNHLY and FYNNEI. This CDR3 region has 15 residues. Germline trimming cut 2 bases from V and 5 bases from J; bases unmatched to any gene: 7. CDR3 residues: CASSETGQGDNEQYF. The CDR3 region has the DNA TGTGCCAGCAGTGAAACGGGACAGGGAGACAACGAGCAGTACTTC.

The J gene is TRBJ2-1, the V gene TRBV12-5, with a possible D match to TRBD2 (5 bases). CDR1 is LGHNT and CDR2 is FRNRAP in the germline V gene. This CDR3 region has 13 residues. V was trimmed by 2 bases and J by 4 bases, leaving 6 bases between them. Written as DNA, the CDR3 is TGTGCTAGTGGTTTGACGGGGTACAATGAGCAGTTCTTC. Protein: CASGLTGYNEQFF.

This chain uses TRBV4-2 with TRBJ2-5; 8 nucleotides match TRBD1. Germline V lookup: CDR1 LGHNA, CDR2 YNFKEQ. The CDR3 is 15 residues long. V gave up 1 base and J gave up 5 bases; unmatched junction bases: 6. CDR3 sequence: CASSQVLDRDETQYF. DNA of the CDR3: TGTGCCAGCAGCCAAGTGTTGGACAGGGATGAGACCCAGTACTTC.

This CDR3 is CASVLTSGGPHEQFF. As DNA, the CDR3 is TGTGCCAGCGTTCTCACTAGCGGGGGGCCCCATGAGCAGTTCTTC. The V call is TRBV2, the J call TRBJ2-1, with 12 bases aligning to TRBD2. The CDR3 spans 15 residues. After removal of 8 bases from V and 8 bases from J, the junction contained 10 bases not matched to a gene. Germline V lookup: CDR1 SNHLY, CDR2 FYNNEI.

The V call is TRBV5-1, the J call TRBJ1-2; D possibly corresponds to TRBD1 (5 bases). This CDR3 has 15 residues. CDR1 is SGHRS, CDR2 YFSETQ, per germline. V gave up 1 base and J gave up 0 bases, with 10 bases separating them. CDR3 residues: CASSLTQGSNYGYTF. In DNA form, the CDR3 reads TGCGCCAGCAGCTTGACCCAGGGTTCTAACTATGGCTACACCTTC.

The rearrangement links TRBV5-1 to TRBJ2-7; the D gene is possibly TRBD2 (5 bases). V was trimmed by 4 bases and J by 5 bases, leaving 19 bases between them. Germline CDR1 SGHRS, CDR2 YFSETQ. The CDR3 has 15 residues. Here the CDR3 DNA reads TGCGCCAGCAGCATATCGGGGAGACGAATCGACGAGCAGTACTTC. Its protein product is CASSISGRRIDEQYF.

The genes are TRBV2 and TRBJ2-7; 7 nucleotides agree with TRBD1. This CDR3 has 16 amino acids. Germline V gene sequence: CDR1 SNHLY, CDR2 FYNNEI. DNA for the CDR3: TGTGCTACAGAAGAGAAAGGGGGCATTCTCCCCTACGAGCAGTACTTC. Translating gives CATEEKGGILPYEQYF.

This clone has just a few counts. The chain employs TRBV6-5 and TRBJ1-2; weak D call: TRBD1 (5 bases). The CDR3 is 12 amino acids. V was cut by 6 bases and J by 4 bases, with 9 bases left in between. CDR1 is MNHEY and CDR2 is SVGAGI in the germline V gene. The CDR3, as DNA: TGTGCCAGCAGCAGGGAGGGCTATGGCTACACCTTC. This sequence encodes CASSREGYGYTF.

Many counts were recorded for this clone. This chain uses TRBV27 with TRBJ1-5; D ambiguous. Germline V gene sequence: CDR1 MNHEY, CDR2 SMNVEV (reference sequence). This CDR3 spans 14 amino acids. Trimming shortened V by 3 bases and J by 5 bases, and 11 bases separated the two germline ends. The CDR3 is CASSLTSGDQPQHF. CDR3 bases: TGTGCCAGCAGTTTGACGTCGGGAGATCAGCCCCAGCATTTT.

The chain joins TRBV4-2 to TRBJ2-3; 8 positions agree with TRBD2. Losses at the gene ends were 6 bases for V and 4 bases for J; bases not matched to a gene: 18. The CDR3 consists of 18 residues. From germline, CDR1 is LGHNA and CDR2 YNFKEQ. As DNA, the CDR3 is TGTGCCAGCAGTCCTTCCGGGACTAGTTACCTGAACGCAGATACGCAGTATTTT. Its protein is CASSPSGTSYLNADTQYF.